Given below is one TCR beta chain in context. The sample belongs to a study of blood T cell repertoires in COVID-19. Looking at the study overall: Italy, Spain and the United States were the sources of the convalescent and acute COVID-19 samples. T cells, B-cell-depleted T cells, or PBMCs supplied cDNA or gDNA.

Followed over time, Seattle patients had been enrolled while infection was active. CDR3 length: 16 residues. CDR1 is MDHEN, CDR2 SYDVKM, per germline. V shed 6 bases and J shed 1 base, with 18 bases lying between them. The table came from immunoSEQ multiplex PCR; TCRdb's copy has only in-frame clones and leaves some out. The data contain more than 300,000 clones, around nine tenths of them singletons. Sequencing was carried out using peripheral blood. This TCR was sampled from a woman aged 70 to 79 with COVID-19, enrolled during active disease. The gene calls are TRBV28 and TRBJ1-2; the D gene is possibly TRBD1 (6 bases). The CDR3 spells CASSRGGGGRNYGYTF. For the CDR3, the DNA is TGTGCCAGCAGCAGAGGTGGGGGCGGGCGTAACTATGGCTACACCTTC.